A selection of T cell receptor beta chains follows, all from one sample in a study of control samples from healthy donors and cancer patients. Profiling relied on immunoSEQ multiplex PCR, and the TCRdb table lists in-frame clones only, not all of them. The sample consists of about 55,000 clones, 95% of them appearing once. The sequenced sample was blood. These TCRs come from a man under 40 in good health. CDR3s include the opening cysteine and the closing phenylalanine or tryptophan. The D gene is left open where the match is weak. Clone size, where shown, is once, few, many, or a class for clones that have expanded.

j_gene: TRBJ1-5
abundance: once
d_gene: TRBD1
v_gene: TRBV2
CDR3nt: TGTGCCAGCAGTCGGGACAGGGGGGGAGGCCAGCCCCAGCATTTT
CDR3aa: CASSRDRGGGQPQHF

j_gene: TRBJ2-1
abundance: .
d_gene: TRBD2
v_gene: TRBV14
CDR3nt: TGTGCCAGCAGCCAAGAAAGGCTAGCGGGAGGGCCGGACTACAATGAGCAGTTCTTC
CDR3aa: CASSQERLAGGPDYNEQFF

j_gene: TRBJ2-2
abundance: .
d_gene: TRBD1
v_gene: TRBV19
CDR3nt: TGTGCCAGTAGTATGGGCCGGGACAGGGCGGTGGGGGAGCTGTTTTTT
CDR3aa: CASSMGRDRAVGELFF

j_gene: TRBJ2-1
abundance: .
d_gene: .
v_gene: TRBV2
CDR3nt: TGTGCCAGCGTTGGCGGCTACAATGAGCAGTTCTTC
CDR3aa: CASVGGYNEQFF

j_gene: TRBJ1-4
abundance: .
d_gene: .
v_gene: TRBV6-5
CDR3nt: TGTGCCAGCAGCCCAGGGCCGGGGAGTGGAAAACTGTTTTTT
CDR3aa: CASSPGPGSGKLFF

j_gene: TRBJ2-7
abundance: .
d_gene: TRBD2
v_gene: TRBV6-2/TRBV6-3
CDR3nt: TGTGCCAGCAGTCGGGGGGCCTACGAGCAGTACTTC
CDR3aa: CASSRGAYEQYF

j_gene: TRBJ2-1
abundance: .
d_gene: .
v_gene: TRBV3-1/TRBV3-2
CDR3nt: TGTGCCAGCAGCCAAGTGGCCCCGGTGGATGAGCAGTTCTTC
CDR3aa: CASSQVAPVDEQFF

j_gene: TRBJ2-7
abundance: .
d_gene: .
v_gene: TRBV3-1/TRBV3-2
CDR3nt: TGTGCCAGCAGCCATCCAGGGCAAGGGTCCTACGAGCAGTACTTC
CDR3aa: CASSHPGQGSYEQYF

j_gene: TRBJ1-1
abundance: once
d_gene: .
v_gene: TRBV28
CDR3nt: TGTGCCAGCAGTTTATCCGGACAGAACACTGAAGCTTTCTTT
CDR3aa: CASSLSGQNTEAFF

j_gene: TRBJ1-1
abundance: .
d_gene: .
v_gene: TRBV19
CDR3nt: TGTGCCAGTAGCGGCAGTCTGAACACTGAAGCTTTCTTT
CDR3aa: CASSGSLNTEAFF

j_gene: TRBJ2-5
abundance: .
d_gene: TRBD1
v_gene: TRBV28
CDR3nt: TGTGCCAGCAGCATCGGGACAGATCAAGAGACCCAGTACTTC
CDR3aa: CASSIGTDQETQYF

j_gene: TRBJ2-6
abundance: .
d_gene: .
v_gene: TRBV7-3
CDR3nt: TGTGCCAGCAGCGCAACGAACTCTGGGGCCAACGTCCTGACTTTC
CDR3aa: CASSATNSGANVLTF

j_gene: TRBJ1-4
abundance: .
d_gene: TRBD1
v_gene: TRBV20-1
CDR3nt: TGCAGTGCTTTTGCCGGGACAGTGGGGGGTTTT
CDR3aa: CSAFAGTVGGF

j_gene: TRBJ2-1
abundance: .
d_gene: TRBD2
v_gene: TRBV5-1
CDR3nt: TGCGCCAGCAGCTTAGTCGGGACTAGCGGAGACAATGAGCAGTTCTTC
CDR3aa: CASSLVGTSGDNEQFF

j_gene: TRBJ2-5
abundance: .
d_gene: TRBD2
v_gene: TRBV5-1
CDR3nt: TGCGCCAGCAGCTTGGGTAGAGGACTAGCGGGAGGGGGAGAGACCCAGTACTTC
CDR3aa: CASSLGRGLAGGGETQYF

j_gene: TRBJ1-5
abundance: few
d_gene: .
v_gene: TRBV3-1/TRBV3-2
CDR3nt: TGTGCCAGCAGCCAGGGGGCACGTCAGCCCCAGCATTTT
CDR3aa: CASSQGARQPQHF

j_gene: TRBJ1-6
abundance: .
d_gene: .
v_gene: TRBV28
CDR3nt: TGTGCCAGCAGTCCGCTTCCCGTGGTTAATTCACCCCTCCACTTT
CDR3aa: CASSPLPVVNSPLHF

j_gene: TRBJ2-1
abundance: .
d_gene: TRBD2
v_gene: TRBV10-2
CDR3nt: TGCGCCAGCGGAGGGACTAGCTCCTACAATGAGCAGTTCTTC
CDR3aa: CASGGTSSYNEQFF

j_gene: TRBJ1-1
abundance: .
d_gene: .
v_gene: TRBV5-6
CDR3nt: TGTGCCAGCAGCTTGGGTCGGATAGACACTGAAGCTTTCTTT
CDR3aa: CASSLGRIDTEAFF

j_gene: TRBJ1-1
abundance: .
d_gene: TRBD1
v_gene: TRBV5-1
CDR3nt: TGCGCCAGCAGCTCGAATCGGGGGACAGCGAACACTGAAGCTTTCTTT
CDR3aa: CASSSNRGTANTEAFF

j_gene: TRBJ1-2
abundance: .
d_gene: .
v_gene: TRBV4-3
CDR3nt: TGCGCCAGCAGCCAAGATTTTACGGCCTCTAACTATGGCTACACCTTC
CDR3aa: CASSQDFTASNYGYTF

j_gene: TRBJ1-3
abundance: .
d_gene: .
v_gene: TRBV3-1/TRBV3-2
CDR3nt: TGTGCCAGCAGCCAAGTCGGAGGAGGGGTAGGAGGAAACACCATATATTTT
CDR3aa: CASSQVGGGVGGNTIYF

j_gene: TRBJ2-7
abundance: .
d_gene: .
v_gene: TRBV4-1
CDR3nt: TGCGCCAGCAGCCTCGCGACAGGGAGGTACGAGCAGTACTTC
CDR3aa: CASSLATGRYEQYF

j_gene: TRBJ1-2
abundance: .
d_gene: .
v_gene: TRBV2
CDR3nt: TGTGCCAGCAGCAGGGACTATGGCTACACCTTC
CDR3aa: CASSRDYGYTF

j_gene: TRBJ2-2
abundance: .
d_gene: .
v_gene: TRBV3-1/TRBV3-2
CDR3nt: TGTGCCAGCAGCCAAGGGGGGGCTAGCGTGGCCGGGAAGCTGTTTTTT
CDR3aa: CASSQGGASVAGKLFF

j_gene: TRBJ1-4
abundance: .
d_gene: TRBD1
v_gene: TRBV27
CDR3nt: TGTGCCAGCAGTGTATCCCGACAGGGTCCAAATGAAAAACTGTTTTTT
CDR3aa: CASSVSRQGPNEKLFF

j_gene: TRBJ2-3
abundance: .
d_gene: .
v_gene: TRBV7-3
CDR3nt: TGTGCCAGCAGGGCTACAGGCACAGATACGCAGTATTTT
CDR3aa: CASRATGTDTQYF

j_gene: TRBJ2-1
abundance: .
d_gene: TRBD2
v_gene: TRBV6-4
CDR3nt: TGTGCCAGCAGTGAACTTCTAGCGGGAGTTGGGGAGCAGTTCTTC
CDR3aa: CASSELLAGVGEQFF

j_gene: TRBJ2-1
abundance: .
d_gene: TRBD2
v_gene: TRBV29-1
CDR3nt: TGCAGCGTTGTTGCGGGGGGAAATGAGCAGTTCTTC
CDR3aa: CSVVAGGNEQFF

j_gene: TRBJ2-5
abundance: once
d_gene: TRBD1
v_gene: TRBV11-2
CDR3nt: TGTGCCAGCAGCTCCTTAGCGATCCGGGACAGGGGAGAGACCCAGTACTTC
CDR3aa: CASSSLAIRDRGETQYF

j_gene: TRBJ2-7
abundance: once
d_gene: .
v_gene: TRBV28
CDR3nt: TGTGCCAGTAGGGGCACCTACGAGCAGTACTTC
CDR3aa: CASRGTYEQYF

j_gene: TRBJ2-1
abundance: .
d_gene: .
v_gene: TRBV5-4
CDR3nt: TGTGCCAGCAGCTTGTTATCCCCGGGTGGGTACAATGAGCAGTTCTTC
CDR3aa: CASSLLSPGGYNEQFF

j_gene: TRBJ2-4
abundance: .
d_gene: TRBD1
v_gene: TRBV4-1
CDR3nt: TGCGCCAGCAGCCAGCCGGGACAGGGGGCCAAAAACATTCAGTACTTC
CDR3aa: CASSQPGQGAKNIQYF

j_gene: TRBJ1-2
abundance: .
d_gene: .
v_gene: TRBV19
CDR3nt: TGTGCCAGTAGTATAAGATCGCGCGTACAGATGGCCTACACCTTC
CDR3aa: CASSIRSRVQMAYTF

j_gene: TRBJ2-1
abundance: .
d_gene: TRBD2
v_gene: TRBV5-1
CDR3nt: TGCGCCAGCAGGGCAGTAGCGGGAGCCAATGAGCAGTTCTTC
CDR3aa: CASRAVAGANEQFF

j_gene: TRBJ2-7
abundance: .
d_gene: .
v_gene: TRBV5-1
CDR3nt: TGCGCCAGCAGCTTGGCGGGCGGGTCCTACGAGCAGTACTTC
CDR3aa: CASSLAGGSYEQYF

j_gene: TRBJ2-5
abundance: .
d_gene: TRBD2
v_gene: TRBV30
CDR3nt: TGTGCCTGGAGTGGCAGAGGGAGGGAGGGAGAGACCCAGTACTTC
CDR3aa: CAWSGRGREGETQYF

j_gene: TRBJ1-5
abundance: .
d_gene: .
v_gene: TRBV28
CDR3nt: TGTGCCAGCTGTCCGGGACTCGTTAGCAATCAGCCCCAGCATTTT
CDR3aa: CASCPGLVSNQPQHF

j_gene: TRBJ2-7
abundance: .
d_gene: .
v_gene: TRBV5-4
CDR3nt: TGTGCCAGCAGCTTCGAGCCAGATCTGGGCGAGCAGTACTTC
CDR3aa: CASSFEPDLGEQYF

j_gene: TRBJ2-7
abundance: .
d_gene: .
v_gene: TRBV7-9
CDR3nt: TGTGCCAGCCCCGGAAGGGAGGGGGACTCCTACGAGCAGTACTTC
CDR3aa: CASPGREGDSYEQYF

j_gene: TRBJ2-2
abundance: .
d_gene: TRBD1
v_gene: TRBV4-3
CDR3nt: TGCGCCAGCAGCCAACTAGCCGGGACAGGGAACACCGGGGAGCTGTTTTTT
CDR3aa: CASSQLAGTGNTGELFF

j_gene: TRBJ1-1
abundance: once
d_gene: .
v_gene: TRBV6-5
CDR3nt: TGTGCCAGCAGACGCGAGATGAACACTGAAGCTTTCTTT
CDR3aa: CASRREMNTEAFF

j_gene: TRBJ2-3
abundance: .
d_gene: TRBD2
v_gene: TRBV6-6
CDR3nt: TGTGCCAGCAGGCCAGGACTAGCGGGAAAGGAGGGTACGCAGTATTTT
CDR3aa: CASRPGLAGKEGTQYF

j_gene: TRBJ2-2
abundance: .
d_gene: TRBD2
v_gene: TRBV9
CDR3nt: TGTGCCAGCAGCGTAGACCTAGCGGGAGCCGGGGAGCTGTTTTTT
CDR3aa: CASSVDLAGAGELFF

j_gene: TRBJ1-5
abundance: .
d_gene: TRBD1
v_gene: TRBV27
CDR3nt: TGTGCCAGCAGTCTAGGGACAGGGGATCAGCCCCAGCATTTT
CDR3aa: CASSLGTGDQPQHF

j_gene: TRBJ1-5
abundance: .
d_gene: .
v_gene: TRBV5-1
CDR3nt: TGCGCCAGCAGCTCTGACAGCAATCAGCCCCAGCATTTT
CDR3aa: CASSSDSNQPQHF

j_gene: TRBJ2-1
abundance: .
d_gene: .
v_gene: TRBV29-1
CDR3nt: TGCAGCGTTGAAGGCGGGCCAAGCTACAATGAGCAGTTCTTC
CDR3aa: CSVEGGPSYNEQFF

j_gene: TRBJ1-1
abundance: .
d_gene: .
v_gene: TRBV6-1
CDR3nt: TGTGCCAGCAGTGAGCGACGGCTAATGAACACTGAAGCTTTCTTT
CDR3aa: CASSERRLMNTEAFF